Listed here are 24 T cell receptor beta chains from one sample, sequenced in a study of blood T cells in healthy people across ages. Through a sample-barcoded 5' primer and a J-beta primer mix, a second PCR was run for 7 to 11 cycles. TCRdb redid the calling of the 5' RACE reads with MiXCR, one entry per CDR3 protein. The sample lists about a million distinct CDR3 sequences, more than 30% occurring once. The sample taken for sequencing was blood. These TCRs come from a man between 18 and 35 years old in good health.

This clonotype was found a few times. The chain couples TRBV3-1 to TRBJ1-1, with D tentatively TRBD1 (5 bases). Germline assignment: CDR1 LGHDT and CDR2 YNNKEL (reference sequence). This CDR3 has 15 amino acids. Between the trimmed V and J ends, which lost 5 bases and 5 bases, there was a span of 18 bases. The CDR3 DNA follows: TGTGCCAGCAGCGCCGGTGGGACCCGGGGAACTGAAGCTTTCTTT. It codes for CASSAGGTRGTEAFF.

The gene calls are TRBV20-1 and TRBJ2-4; 12 bases are a match to TRBD2. The J call may be mistaken, given a closer DNA end match to TRBJ2-7. CDR1 and CDR2 (germline): DFQATT, SNEGSKA (reference sequence). The CDR3 has 15 residues. Written as DNA, the CDR3 is TGCAGTGATACAAGGACTAGCGGGGAGCCCTACGAGCAGTACTTC. Residues: CSDTRTSGEPYEQYF.

This clonotype was detected many times. The chain has TRBV10-3 and TRBJ1-2; 7 nucleotides match TRBD1. The germline V gene has CDR1 ENHRY and CDR2 SYGVKD. This CDR3 is 15 amino acids long. V gave up 0 bases and J gave up 0 bases; unmatched junction bases: 1. CDR3 sequence: CAISESGTANYGYTF. The CDR3 region has the DNA TGTGCCATCAGTGAGTCGGGGACAGCTAACTATGGCTACACCTTC.

The V gene is TRBV14, the J gene TRBJ1-1; no clear D. Germline-derived CDR1 and CDR2 are SGHDN and FVKESK. This CDR3 contains 14 residues. Trimming left V 2 bases short and J 3 bases short, with 10 bases between. The CDR3 sequence is CASSQSYGDTEAFF. CDR3 in DNA: TGTGCCAGCAGCCAAAGTTACGGGGACACTGAAGCTTTCTTT.

The chain employs TRBV9 and TRBJ2-7, with 8 bases lining up with TRBD1. The V gene's germline CDR1 is SGDLS and CDR2 YYNGEE. V lost 2 bases and J lost 3; bases outside the gene matches: 7. The CDR3 is 15 amino acids. This CDR3 reads CASSVSTGVVYEQYF. The CDR3 DNA reads TGTGCCAGCAGCGTCTCGACAGGGGTGGTCTACGAGCAGTACTTC. Together with reference TRBV9 and TRBJ2-7, the CDR3 gives the full variable domain: DSGVTQTPKHLITATGQRVTLRCSPRSGDLSVYWYQQSLDQGLQFLIQYYNGEERAKGNILERFSAQQFPDLHSELNLSSLELGDSALYFCASSVSTGVVYEQYFGPGTRLTVT.

CDR3 protein: CSGNPSGTSTDTQYF. The CDR3 nucleotides are TGCAGCGGCAACCCTAGCGGGACTAGCACAGATACGCAGTATTTT. This sequence joins TRBV29-1 and TRBJ2-3, with 9 bases fitting TRBD2. The CDR3 totals 15 residues. Losses at the gene ends were 7 bases for V and 0 bases for J; bases not matched to a gene: 8. Germline CDR1 is SQVTM and CDR2 is ANQGSEA.

In its sample, this clonotype was seen a few times. The genes are TRBV9 and TRBJ2-7; D possibly uses TRBD1 or TRBD2 (6 bases each). The CDR3 length is 15 residues. Germline V lookup: CDR1 SGDLS, CDR2 YYNGEE. V lost 0 bases and J lost 2, with 12 bases in between. The DNA for the CDR3 is TGTGCCAGCAGCGTAGGCCCGGGGGCGACCTACGAGCAGTACTTC. Protein: CASSVGPGATYEQYF.

This clonotype was observed at least ten times. This chain joins TRBV12-3 or TRBV12-4 and TRBJ2-1, with a weak D call TRBD2 (6 bases). Trimming removed 8 bases from V and 9 bases from J, with 11 bases in between. The CDR3 sequence is 11 residues long. The DNA for the CDR3 is TGTGCCAGCTCCCCCGGGAGTGAGCAGTTCTTC. Amino acid sequence: CASSPGSEQFF.

This clonotype was seen a few times. The chain combines TRBV11-2 with TRBJ2-4; no clear D gene. The end of the DNA fits TRBJ2-7 better, so the J call may be wrong. This CDR3 region has 14 residues. Per germline, CDR1 SGHAT and CDR2 FQNNGV. The CDR3 bases are TGTGCCAGCAGCCCTCACATCTCTCCCTACGAGCAGTACTTC. Its protein is CASSPHISPYEQYF.

The genes are TRBV6-2 or TRBV6-3 and TRBJ2-7; 7 nucleotides align to TRBD1. This CDR3 has 15 residues. J lost 5 bases, V lost 10 bases, and 17 bases had no gene match. Germline V gene sequence: CDR1 MNHEY, CDR2 SVGEGT. The chain's CDR3 is CATTWTGQRRDEQYF. As DNA, the CDR3 is TGTGCCACCACTTGGACGGGACAGCGAAGGGACGAGCAGTACTTC.

V gene TRBV20-1 combines with J gene TRBJ1-1; D not certain. Trimming pared 1 base from V and 1 base from J, leaving 10 bases between. The CDR3 spans 14 residues. CDR1 DFQATT and CDR2 SNEGSKA come from the germline V gene (reference sequence). CDR3 protein: CSARGPGWNTEAFF. As DNA, the CDR3 is TGCAGTGCTAGAGGACCAGGATGGAACACTGAAGCTTTCTTT.

This chain uses TRBV9 with TRBJ2-2, with a weak D call TRBD2 (6 bases). This CDR3 has 16 residues. Germline loops: CDR1 SGDLS, CDR2 YYNGEE. The V and J ends lost 2 bases and 3 bases respectively, with 14 bases between them. This CDR3 reads CASSVLGGADTGELFF. For the CDR3, the DNA is TGTGCCAGCAGCGTCCTGGGCGGGGCGGACACCGGGGAGCTGTTTTTT.

The gene calls are TRBV7-9 and TRBJ1-6; TRBD1 is a possible D gene (5 bases). This CDR3 comprises 17 residues. CDR1 is SEHNR, CDR2 FQNEAQ, per germline (reference sequence). Trimming left V 3 bases short and J 5 bases short, with 17 bases between. CDR3 in amino acids: CASSFVRVQGDNSPLHF. The CDR3 nucleotides are TGTGCCAGCAGCTTCGTTAGGGTGCAGGGCGATAATTCACCCCTCCACTTT.

This chain links TRBV9 with TRBJ2-1; the D gene is possibly TRBD1 (6 bases). CDR3 length equals 15 residues. The germline V and J ends were trimmed by 4 bases and 2 bases, with 13 bases remaining between them. Germline V gene sequence: CDR1 SGDLS, CDR2 YYNGEE. As DNA, the CDR3 is TGTGCCAGCAGCCTATCGGACAGTCCCTACAATGAGCAGTTCTTC. Its translation is CASSLSDSPYNEQFF.

This clonotype has more than one count but fewer than ten. The chain is built from TRBV28 and TRBJ2-1; D gene uncertain. Trimming shortened V by 3 bases and J by 4 bases, and 10 bases separated the two germline ends. The CDR3 runs 14 residues. CDR1 is MDHEN, CDR2 SYDVKM, per germline. CDR3 sequence (DNA): TGTGCCAGCAGTTTGATCGTCAGGTACAATGAGCAGTTCTTC. It is translated as CASSLIVRYNEQFF.

This chain links TRBV5-1 with TRBJ1-2; 8 bases fit TRBD1. Germline lookup yields CDR1 SGHRS and CDR2 YFSETQ. Unmatched junction bases numbered 7, after V lost 4 bases and J lost 8 bases. This CDR3 spans 13 amino acids. The CDR3 reads CASSPRTGQGYTF. The CDR3 DNA reads TGCGCCAGCAGCCCGAGGACAGGGCAGGGCTACACCTTC.

The chain couples TRBV3-1 to TRBJ2-1; D gene ambiguous. CDR1 and CDR2 from the germline V gene are LGHDT and YNNKEL (reference sequence). The CDR3 runs 14 residues. V was clipped by 1 base and J by 6 bases, with 10 bases between them. In DNA form, the CDR3 reads TGTGCCAGCAGCCAAGGATTAGAGACCAATGAGCAGTTCTTC. This encodes CASSQGLETNEQFF.

In its sample, this clonotype was seen a few times. V and J are TRBV5-1 and TRBJ1-1; 7 bases map to TRBD1. Germline V gene sequence: CDR1 SGHRS, CDR2 YFSETQ. The CDR3 runs 13 residues. V lost 5 bases to trimming and J lost 1 base; unmatched junction nucleotides: 2. The DNA of the CDR3 is TGCGCCAGCAGGGGACAGACGAACACTGAAGCTTTCTTT. It encodes CASRGQTNTEAFF.

The J gene is TRBJ2-1, the V gene TRBV28; D remains ambiguous. Germline values: CDR1 MDHEN, CDR2 SYDVKM. The CDR3 sequence is 11 residues long. The V gene lost 11 bases and the J gene lost 5 bases, with 10 bases spanning the gap. The CDR3 protein is CASLNNNEQFF. CDR3 coding DNA: TGTGCCTCTCTCAACAACAATGAGCAGTTCTTC.

As regards this clonotype: Germline is not matched at one junction end, which may reflect a read error. The J gene is TRBJ1-1, the V gene TRBV27, with TRBD1 as a possible D gene (5 bases). The CDR3 loop spans 14 amino acids. Germline CDR1 and CDR2: MNHEY and SMNVEV (reference sequence). CDR3 sequence (DNA): TGTGCCGGCAGTTCAGGAGGGGTGAACACTGAAGCTTTCTTT. As protein: CAGSSGGVNTEAFF.

This chain connects TRBV6-1 to TRBJ2-3, with D maybe TRBD2 (6 bases). Germline CDR1 is MNHNS and CDR2 is SASEGT. The V gene lost 3 bases and the J gene lost 4 bases, with 14 bases spanning the gap. The CDR3 is made up of 15 amino acids. The CDR3 here is CASSDTGERADTQYF. CDR3 coding DNA: TGTGCCAGCAGTGACACGGGGGAAAGGGCAGATACGCAGTATTTT.

The CDR3 DNA is TGTGCCAGCGATAGAGGGTCCTATACGCAGTATTTT. Translating it yields CASDRGSYTQYF. The rearrangement joins TRBV6-1 to TRBJ2-3, with D possibly TRBD2 on 5 matching bases. The germline V gene encodes CDR1 MNHNS and CDR2 SASEGT. The CDR3 runs 12 residues. Trimming left V 8 bases short and J 7 bases short, with 13 bases between.

The chain couples TRBV18 to TRBJ2-1, with 9 positions matching TRBD2. The CDR3 sequence is 15 residues long. Germline-derived CDR1 and CDR2 are KGHSH and LQKENI. Germline trimming cut 1 base from V and 7 bases from J; bases unmatched to any gene: 5. The chain's CDR3 is CASSPQASGENEQFF. The CDR3 bases are TGTGCCAGCTCACCACAGGCTAGCGGGGAGAATGAGCAGTTCTTC.

The chain joins TRBV12-3 or TRBV12-4 to TRBJ2-7; 10 bases are shared with TRBD1. V was clipped by 6 bases and J by 5 bases; unmatched bases: 4. The CDR3 spans 13 residues. The CDR3 region is CASRSGQGNEQYF. The CDR3 coding sequence is TGTGCCAGCAGGTCGGGACAGGGGAACGAGCAGTACTTC.